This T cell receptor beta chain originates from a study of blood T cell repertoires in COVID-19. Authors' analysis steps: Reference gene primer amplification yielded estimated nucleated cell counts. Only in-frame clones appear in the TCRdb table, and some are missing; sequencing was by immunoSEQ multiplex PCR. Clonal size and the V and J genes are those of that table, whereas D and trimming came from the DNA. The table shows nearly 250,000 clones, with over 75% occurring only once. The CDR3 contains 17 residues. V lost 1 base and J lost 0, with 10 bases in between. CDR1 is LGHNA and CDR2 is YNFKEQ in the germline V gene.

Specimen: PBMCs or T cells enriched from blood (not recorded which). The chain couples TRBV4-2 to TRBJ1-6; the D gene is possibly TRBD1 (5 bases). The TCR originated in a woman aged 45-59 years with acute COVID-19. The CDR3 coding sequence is TGTGCCAGCAGCCAAGCGACAGCCAGCTCCTATAATTCACCCCTCCACTTT. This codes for CASSQATASSYNSPLHF.